A single sample is the source of the 17 T cell receptor beta chains below, sequenced in a study of T-cell memory formation after mild COVID-19. TCRdb redid the calling of the 5' RACE reads with MiXCR, one entry per CDR3 protein. The profile shows around 200,000 distinct CDR3 sequences, 27% of them singletons. Sequenced sample: PBMCs or a T cell subset sorted from them (not recorded which). These receptors were taken from an adult woman who had mild COVID-19 (a few samples of this study predate the infection). Cell type and time point are not known.

In the case of this clonotype: One end of the junction varies from germline; a read error may be responsible. The rearrangement joins TRBV7-6 to TRBJ1-4, with D tentatively TRBD1 (6 bases). Looked up from germline, CDR1 is SGHVS and CDR2 is FNYEAQ. The CDR3 consists of 16 residues. The CDR3 sequence: CASSPSAAGAKEKLFF. CDR3 coding DNA: TGTGCCAGCAGCCCCTCGGCTGCGGGGGCTAAGGAAAAACTGTTTTTT.

This clonotype was observed a few times. The chain is built from TRBV12-3 or TRBV12-4 and TRBJ1-6, with D uncertain. The CDR3 runs to 13 residues. Between the trimmed V and J ends, which lost 6 bases and 9 bases, there was a span of 12 bases. DNA for the CDR3: TGTGCCAGCAGCCGTGCGTTGGGTTCACCCCTCCACTTT. This translates into CASSRALGSPLHF.

In its sample, this clonotype was seen a few times. The chain recombines TRBV12-3 or TRBV12-4 with TRBJ2-7; D gene ambiguous. The CDR3 contains 15 residues. V lost 6 bases and J 3 bases, leaving 18 bases between the germline ends. The CDR3 here is CASSLSATPYYEQYF. The CDR3 bases are TGTGCCAGCAGCCTGAGCGCAACGCCCTACTACGAGCAGTACTTC.

This clonotype was recorded a few times. V usage is TRBV28 and J usage is TRBJ2-3, with 11 bases fitting TRBD2. The ends lost 5 bases at V and 6 bases at J; junction bases unmatched: 13. The CDR3 runs to 17 residues. Germline assignment: CDR1 MDHEN and CDR2 SYDVKM. CDR3 sequence (DNA): TGTGCCAGCAGTCCCACAGGACTAGCGGGCCTGGTCGATACGCAGTATTTT. This gives the protein CASSPTGLAGLVDTQYF.

This clonotype was recorded a few times. The gene calls are TRBV7-9 and TRBJ1-5, with D tentatively TRBD1 (5 bases). Deletions cut 1 base from V and 4 bases from J, with 11 bases between. Germline V gives CDR1 SEHNR, CDR2 FQNEAQ (reference sequence). This CDR3 is 15 amino acids long. The CDR3 loop reads CASSLDGQKNQPQHF. CDR3 nucleotides: TGTGCCAGCAGCTTAGATGGACAAAAGAATCAGCCCCAGCATTTT.

This clonotype has just a few counts. The rearrangement links TRBV28 to TRBJ2-7, with 7 bases identical to TRBD1. This CDR3 is built from 17 residues. Germline-derived CDR1 and CDR2 are MDHEN and SYDVKM. With V trimmed by 4 bases and J by 6 bases, 18 bases remained unmatched. DNA for the CDR3: TGTGCCAGCAGTTCCCCACAAGGACAGGATGGCCAAAGCGAGCAGTACTTC. Its protein is CASSSPQGQDGQSEQYF.

The V and J genes are TRBV24-1 and TRBJ2-3, with 11 bases matching TRBD2. The CDR3 contains 16 residues. Germline CDR1 and CDR2: KGHDR and SFDVKD. Germline trimming cut 4 bases from V and 6 bases from J; bases unmatched to any gene: 8. CDR3 in amino acids: CATSDRVAGGRDTQYF. CDR3 DNA sequence: TGTGCCACCAGTGACAGAGTAGCGGGGGGGCGGGATACGCAGTATTTT.

This clonotype was observed a handful of times. The chain uses TRBV12-3 or TRBV12-4 and TRBJ2-3; 7 nucleotides match TRBD2. The ends lost 6 bases at V and 2 bases at J; junction bases unmatched: 8. CDR3 length: 15 residues. As DNA, the CDR3 is TGTGCCAGCAGGTGGCGAGCGGGGAACACAGATACGCAGTATTTT. It translates to CASRWRAGNTDTQYF.

V is TRBV20-1 and J is TRBJ2-1; TRBD2 matches 12 bases. V was clipped by 3 bases and J by 4 bases; unmatched bases: 1. CDR1 DFQATT and CDR2 SNEGSKA come from the germline V gene (reference sequence). The CDR3 covers 14 residues. The chain's CDR3 is CSASLAGGYNEQFF. CDR3 DNA: TGCAGTGCTAGTCTAGCGGGAGGGTACAATGAGCAGTTCTTC.

This clonotype showed up just a few times. The chain recombines TRBV29-1 with TRBJ2-7, with 9 positions matching TRBD1. With V trimmed by 6 bases and J by 0 bases, 3 bases remained unmatched. This CDR3 has 13 residues. CDR1 and CDR2 (germline): SQVTM, ANQGSEA. The CDR3 DNA reads TGCAGCGTCGTGACAGGGGGCTCCTACGAGCAGTACTTC. It is translated as CSVVTGGSYEQYF.

This clonotype has only a few counts. This chain uses TRBV6-5 with TRBJ2-1; 14 nucleotides match TRBD2. The CDR3 is made up of 17 amino acids. Germline V gene lookup returns CDR1 MNHEY and CDR2 SVGAGI. V shed 3 bases and J 8 bases; nucleotides not matched to a gene: 9. The DNA for the CDR3 is TGTGCCAGCAGTTATGGGACTAGCGGGGGCGGGAGGGATGAGCAGTTCTTC. Amino acids: CASSYGTSGGGRDEQFF.

The chain joins TRBV7-9 to TRBJ2-3; 9 bases fit TRBD2. CDR1 and CDR2 (germline): SEHNR, FQNEAQ (reference sequence). The CDR3 loop spans 16 amino acids. With 5 bases clipped from V and 2 bases from J, the junction kept 8 bases outside the gene matches. CDR3 in amino acids: CASSPRTSELTDTQYF. The CDR3 DNA is TGTGCCAGCAGCCCTCGGACTAGCGAACTCACAGATACGCAGTATTTT. The whole variable domain, filled in from reference TRBV7-9 and TRBJ2-3, reads DTGVSQNPRHKITKRGQNVTFRCDPISEHNRLYWYRQTLGQGPEFLTYFQNEAQLEKSRLLSDRFSAERPKGSFSTLEIQRTEQGDSAMYLCASSPRTSELTDTQYFGPGTRLTVL.

The chain employs TRBV5-1 and TRBJ2-1, with TRBD2 identical over 12 bases. V trimming: 3 bases; J trimming: 6 bases; junction bases outside the gene matches: 7. This CDR3 spans 16 amino acids. CDR1 SGHRS and CDR2 YFSETQ come from the germline V gene. In nucleotides, the CDR3 is TGCGCCAGCAGCTCTAGCGGGGGGGCTAAGAGCAATGAGCAGTTCTTC. Residues: CASSSSGGAKSNEQFF. The full variable domain, rest sourced from reference TRBV5-1 and TRBJ2-1, is KAGVTQTPRYLIKTRGQQVTLSCSPISGHRSVSWYQQTPGQGLQFLFEYFSETQRNKGNFPGRFSGRQFSNSRSEMNVSTLELGDSALYLCASSSSGGAKSNEQFFGPGTRLTVL.

V usage is TRBV7-2 and J usage is TRBJ2-7; D is perhaps TRBD1 (6 bases). Trimming removed 7 bases at V and 7 bases at J, with 20 bases between. The CDR3 totals 14 residues. Per germline, CDR1 SGHTA and CDR2 FQGNSA. The CDR3 sequence is CASTQGRAEGEQYF. The CDR3 DNA follows: TGTGCCAGCACCCAGGGGCGGGCCGAAGGGGAGCAGTACTTC.

This clonotype was counted a few times. This chain connects TRBV5-1 to TRBJ1-1; D uncertain. This CDR3 is 13 amino acids long. Germline V gene sequence: CDR1 SGHRS, CDR2 YFSETQ. V was clipped by 3 bases and J by 0 bases, with 6 bases between them. The CDR3 protein is CASSSPLNTEAFF. In DNA form, the CDR3 reads TGCGCCAGCAGCTCCCCACTGAACACTGAAGCTTTCTTT.

In this sample, this clonotype turned up a few times. This sequence joins TRBV7-2 and TRBJ2-3, with D hard to call. The V and J ends lost 7 bases and 2 bases respectively, with 13 bases between them. The V gene's germline CDR1 is SGHTA and CDR2 FQGNSA. The CDR3 spans 14 residues. The CDR3 sequence: CASTRPGSTDTQYF. CDR3 DNA sequence: TGTGCCAGCACCCGTCCGGGTTCCACAGATACGCAGTATTTT. Supplemented by reference TRBV7-2 and TRBJ2-3, the full variable domain reads GAGVSQSPSNKVTEKGKDVELRCDPISGHTALYWYRQSLGQGLEFLIYFQGNSAPDKSGLPSDRFSAERTGGSVSTLTIQRTQQEDSAVYLCASTRPGSTDTQYFGPGTRLTVL.

The chain has TRBV7-2 and TRBJ2-7; D possibly corresponds to TRBD2 (7 bases). This CDR3 region has 13 residues. V was trimmed by 5 bases and J by 3 bases, leaving 11 bases between them. Germline V gene lookup returns CDR1 SGHTA and CDR2 FQGNSA. This CDR3 reads CASSRRGGYEQYF. The DNA of the CDR3 is TGTGCCAGCAGCCGGAGGGGGGGCTACGAGCAGTACTTC.